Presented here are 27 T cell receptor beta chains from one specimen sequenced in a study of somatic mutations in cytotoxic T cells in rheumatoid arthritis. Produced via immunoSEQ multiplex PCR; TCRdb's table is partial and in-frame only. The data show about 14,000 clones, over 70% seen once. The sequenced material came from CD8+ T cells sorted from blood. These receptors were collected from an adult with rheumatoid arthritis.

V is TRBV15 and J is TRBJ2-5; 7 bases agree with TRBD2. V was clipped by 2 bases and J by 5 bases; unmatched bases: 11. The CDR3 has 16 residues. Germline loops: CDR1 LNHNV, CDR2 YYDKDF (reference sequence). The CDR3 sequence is CATSRLPRGDGETQYF. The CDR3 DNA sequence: TGTGCCACCAGCAGACTCCCCCGGGGGGACGGGGAGACCCAGTACTTC.

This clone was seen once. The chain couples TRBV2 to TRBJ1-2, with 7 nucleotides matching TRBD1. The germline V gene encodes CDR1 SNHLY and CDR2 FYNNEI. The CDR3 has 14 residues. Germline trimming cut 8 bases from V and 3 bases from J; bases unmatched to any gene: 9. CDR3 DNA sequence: TGTGCCAGCCTGGGAGGGGGCGTTGACTATGGCTACACCTTC. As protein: CASLGGGVDYGYTF. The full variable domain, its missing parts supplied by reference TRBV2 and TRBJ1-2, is EPEVTQTPSHQVTQMGQEVILRCVPISNHLYFYWYRQILGQKVEFLVSFYNNEISEKSEIFDDQFSVERPDGSNFTLKIRSTKLEDSAMYFCASLGGGVDYGYTFGSGTRLTVV.

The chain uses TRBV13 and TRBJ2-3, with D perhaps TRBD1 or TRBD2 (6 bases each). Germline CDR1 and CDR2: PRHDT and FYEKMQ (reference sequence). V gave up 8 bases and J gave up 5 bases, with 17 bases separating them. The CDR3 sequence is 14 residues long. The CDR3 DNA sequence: TGTGCCAGCTGGTCGGGGGCGCCTGGAGATACGCAGTATTTT. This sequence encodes CASWSGAPGDTQYF.

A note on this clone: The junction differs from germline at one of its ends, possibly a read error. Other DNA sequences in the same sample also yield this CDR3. CDR3 sequence reads: CASSVVGLSGDEQFF. The CDR3, as DNA: TGCGCCAGCAGCGTAGTAGGGTTGTCCGGGGATGAGCAGTTCTTC. The chain employs TRBV9 and TRBJ2-1; a possible D gene is TRBD2 (5 bases). CDR3 length: 15 residues. Germline CDR1 and CDR2: SGDLS and YYNGEE.

CDR3 bases: TGTGCCAGCAGCCTTCCGGGGGCTCTTAAGGGACGGGGCCTTGGAAACACCATATATTTT. This sequence encodes CASSLPGALKGRGLGNTIYF. V and J are TRBV7-3 and TRBJ1-3; the D gene is possibly TRBD1 (6 bases). The CDR3 consists of 20 residues. The V gene's germline CDR1 is SGHTA and CDR2 FQGTGA. Trimming cost V 5 bases and J 3 bases, with 29 bases left between them.

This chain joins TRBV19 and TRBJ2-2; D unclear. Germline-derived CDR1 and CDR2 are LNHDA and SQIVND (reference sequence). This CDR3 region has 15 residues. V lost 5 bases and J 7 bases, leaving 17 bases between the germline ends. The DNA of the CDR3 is TGTGCCAGTAGTGGGTCGACACCCTGGGGCGGGGAGCTGTTTTTT. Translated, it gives CASSGSTPWGGELFF. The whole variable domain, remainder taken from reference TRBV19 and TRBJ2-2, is DGGITQSPKYLFRKEGQNVTLSCEQNLNHDAMYWYRQDPGQGLRLIYYSQIVNDFQKGDIAEGYSVSREKKESFPLTVTSAQKNPTAFYLCASSGSTPWGGELFFGEGSRLTVL.

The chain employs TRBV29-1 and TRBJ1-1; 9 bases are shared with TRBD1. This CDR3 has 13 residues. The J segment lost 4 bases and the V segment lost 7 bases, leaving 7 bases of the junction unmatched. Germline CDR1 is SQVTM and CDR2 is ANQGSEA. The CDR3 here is CSDTTGGGTEAFF. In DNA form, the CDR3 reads TGCAGCGATACGACAGGGGGGGGCACTGAAGCTTTCTTT.

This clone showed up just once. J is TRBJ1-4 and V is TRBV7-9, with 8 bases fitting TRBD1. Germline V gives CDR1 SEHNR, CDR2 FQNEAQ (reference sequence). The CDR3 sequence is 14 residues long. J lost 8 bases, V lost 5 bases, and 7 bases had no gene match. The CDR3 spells CASSAGQGSEKLFF. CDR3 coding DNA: TGTGCCAGCAGCGCCGGACAGGGTAGCGAAAAACTGTTTTTT.

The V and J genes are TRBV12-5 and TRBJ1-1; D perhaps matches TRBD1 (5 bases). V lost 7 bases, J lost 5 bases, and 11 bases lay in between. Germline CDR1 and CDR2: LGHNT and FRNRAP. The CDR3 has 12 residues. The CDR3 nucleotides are TGTGCTAGTGAAAACGCAGGGACTGAAGCTTTCTTT. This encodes CASENAGTEAFF.

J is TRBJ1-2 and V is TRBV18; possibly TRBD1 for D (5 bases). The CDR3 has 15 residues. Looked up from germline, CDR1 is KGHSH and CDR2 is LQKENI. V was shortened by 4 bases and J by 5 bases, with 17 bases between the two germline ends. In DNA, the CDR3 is TGTGCCAGCTCACAAACGTCACAGGTCAGATATGGCTACACCTTC. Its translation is CASSQTSQVRYGYTF.

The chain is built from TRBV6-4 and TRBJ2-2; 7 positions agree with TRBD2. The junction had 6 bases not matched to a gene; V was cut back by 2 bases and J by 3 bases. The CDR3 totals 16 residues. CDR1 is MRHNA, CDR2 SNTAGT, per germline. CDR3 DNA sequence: TGTGCCAGCAGTGACGGGTCGGGGGGACACACCGGGGAGCTGTTTTTT. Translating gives CASSDGSGGHTGELFF.

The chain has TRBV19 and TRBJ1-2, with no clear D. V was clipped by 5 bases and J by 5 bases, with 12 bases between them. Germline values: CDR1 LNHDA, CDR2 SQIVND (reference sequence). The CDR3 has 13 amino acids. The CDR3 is CASSVLRSYGYTF. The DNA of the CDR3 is TGTGCCAGTAGTGTCCTCAGGAGTTATGGCTACACCTTC.

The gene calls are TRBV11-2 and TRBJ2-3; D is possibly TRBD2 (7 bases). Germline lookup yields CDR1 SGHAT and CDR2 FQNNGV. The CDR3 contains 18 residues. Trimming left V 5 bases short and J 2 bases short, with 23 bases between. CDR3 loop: CASSVGTSKGGVTDTQYF. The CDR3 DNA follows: TGTGCCAGCAGCGTAGGTACTTCGAAGGGGGGGGTCACAGATACGCAGTATTTT.

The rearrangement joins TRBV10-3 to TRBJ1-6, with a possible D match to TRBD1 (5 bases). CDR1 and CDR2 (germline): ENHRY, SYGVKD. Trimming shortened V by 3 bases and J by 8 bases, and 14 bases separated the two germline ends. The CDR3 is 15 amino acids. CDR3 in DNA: TGTGCCATCAGTGACTCACAGGTTACGGATTCACCCCTCCACTTT. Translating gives CAISDSQVTDSPLHF.

The CDR3 DNA reads TGTGCCAGCAGTTACTCGTCGGACACTTCTGGGTCACCCCTCCACTTT. As protein: CASSYSSDTSGSPLHF. This rearrangement joins TRBV6-5 to TRBJ1-6, with D possibly TRBD1 on 5 matching bases. Trimming removed 0 bases at V and 10 bases at J, with 16 bases between. Germline V lookup: CDR1 MNHEY, CDR2 SVGAGI. The CDR3 is made up of 16 amino acids.

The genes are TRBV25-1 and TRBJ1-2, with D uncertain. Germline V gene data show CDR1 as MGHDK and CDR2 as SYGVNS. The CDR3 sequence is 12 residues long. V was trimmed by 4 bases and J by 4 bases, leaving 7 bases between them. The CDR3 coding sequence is TGTGCCAGCAGTGGAGCTGGCTATGGCTACACCTTC. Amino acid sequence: CASSGAGYGYTF.

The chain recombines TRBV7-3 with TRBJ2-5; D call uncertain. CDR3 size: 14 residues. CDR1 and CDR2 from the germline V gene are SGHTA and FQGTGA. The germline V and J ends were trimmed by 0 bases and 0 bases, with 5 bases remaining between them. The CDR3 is CASSLTANQETQYF. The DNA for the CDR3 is TGTGCCAGCAGCTTAACGGCAAACCAAGAGACCCAGTACTTC.

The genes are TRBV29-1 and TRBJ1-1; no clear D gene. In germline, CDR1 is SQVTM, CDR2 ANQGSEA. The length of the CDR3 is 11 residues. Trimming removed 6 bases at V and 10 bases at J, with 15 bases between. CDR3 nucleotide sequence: TGCAGCGTGGTCGACGACCGCTTAGCTTTCTTT. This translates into CSVVDDRLAFF. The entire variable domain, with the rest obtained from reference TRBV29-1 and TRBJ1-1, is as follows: SAVISQKPSRDICQRGTSLTIQCQVDSQVTMMFWYRQQPGQSLTLIATANQGSEATYESGFVIDKFPISRPNLTFSTLTVSNMSPEDSSIYLCSVVDDRLAFFGQGTRLTVV.

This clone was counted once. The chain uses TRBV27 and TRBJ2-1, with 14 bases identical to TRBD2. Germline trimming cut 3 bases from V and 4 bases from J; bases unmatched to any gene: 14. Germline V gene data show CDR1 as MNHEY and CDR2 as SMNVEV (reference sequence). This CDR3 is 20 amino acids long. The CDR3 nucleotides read TGTGCCAGCAGTTTCACCCCCGGACTAGCGGGGGGCTTAGAATACAATGAGCAGTTCTTC. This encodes CASSFTPGLAGGLEYNEQFF.

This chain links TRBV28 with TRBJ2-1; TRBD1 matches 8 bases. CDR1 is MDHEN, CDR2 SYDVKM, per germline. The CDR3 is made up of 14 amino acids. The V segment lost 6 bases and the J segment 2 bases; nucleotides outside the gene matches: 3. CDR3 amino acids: CASSETGAYNEQFF. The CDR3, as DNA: TGTGCCAGCAGCGAGACAGGGGCCTACAATGAGCAGTTCTTC.

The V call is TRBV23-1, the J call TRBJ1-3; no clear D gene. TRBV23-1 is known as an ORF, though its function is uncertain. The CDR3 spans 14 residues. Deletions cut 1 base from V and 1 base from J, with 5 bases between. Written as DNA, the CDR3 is TGCGCCAGCAGTCAATTGAAATCTGGAAACACCATATATTTT. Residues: CASSQLKSGNTIYF.

The CDR3: CASSYSRGPAFEQFF. The CDR3 bases are TGTGCCAGCAGTTACTCGCGGGGGCCAGCATTTGAGCAGTTCTTC. The chain combines TRBV6-5 with TRBJ2-1, with D perhaps matching TRBD2 (7 bases). The germline V gene has CDR1 MNHEY and CDR2 SVGAGI. Trimming pared 0 bases from V and 9 bases from J, leaving 15 bases between. The CDR3 totals 15 residues.

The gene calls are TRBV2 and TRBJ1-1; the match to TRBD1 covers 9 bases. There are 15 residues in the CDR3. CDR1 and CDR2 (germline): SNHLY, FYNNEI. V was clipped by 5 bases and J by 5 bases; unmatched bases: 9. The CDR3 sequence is CASSYGPGQGTEAFF. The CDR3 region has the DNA TGTGCCAGCAGTTACGGACCGGGACAGGGAACTGAAGCTTTCTTT.

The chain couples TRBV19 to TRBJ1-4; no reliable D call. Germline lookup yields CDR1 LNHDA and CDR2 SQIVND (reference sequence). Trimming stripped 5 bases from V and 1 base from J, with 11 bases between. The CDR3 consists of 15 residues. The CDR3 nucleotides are TGTGCCAGTAGTCACCGTTCCGGAACTAATGAAAAACTGTTTTTT. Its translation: CASSHRSGTNEKLFF.

CDR3 coding DNA: TGTGCCAGCAGCTTTTATAGGGGCTACACCTTC. Translation: CASSFYRGYTF. The rearrangement links TRBV13 to TRBJ1-2; D is undetermined. Trimming took off 3 bases at V and 8 bases at J, with 7 bases between the two ends. From germline, CDR1 is PRHDT and CDR2 FYEKMQ (reference sequence). The CDR3 totals 11 residues.

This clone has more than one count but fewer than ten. The CDR3 loop reads CASSAGRSRGNQPQHF. The DNA of the CDR3 is TGTGCCAGCAGTGCCGGACGGTCCAGGGGGAATCAGCCCCAGCATTTT. V usage is TRBV6-1 and J usage is TRBJ1-5; 7 bases align to TRBD1. The V gene's germline CDR1 is MNHNS and CDR2 SASEGT. The CDR3 consists of 16 residues. V gave up 4 bases and J gave up 4 bases; unmatched junction bases: 10.

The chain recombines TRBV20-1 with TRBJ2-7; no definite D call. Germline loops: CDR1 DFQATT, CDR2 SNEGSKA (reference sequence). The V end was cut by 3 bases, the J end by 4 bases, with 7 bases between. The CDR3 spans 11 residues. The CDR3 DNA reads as TGCAGTGCTAGTTTATGGTACGAGCAGTACGTC. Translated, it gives CSASLWYEQYV.